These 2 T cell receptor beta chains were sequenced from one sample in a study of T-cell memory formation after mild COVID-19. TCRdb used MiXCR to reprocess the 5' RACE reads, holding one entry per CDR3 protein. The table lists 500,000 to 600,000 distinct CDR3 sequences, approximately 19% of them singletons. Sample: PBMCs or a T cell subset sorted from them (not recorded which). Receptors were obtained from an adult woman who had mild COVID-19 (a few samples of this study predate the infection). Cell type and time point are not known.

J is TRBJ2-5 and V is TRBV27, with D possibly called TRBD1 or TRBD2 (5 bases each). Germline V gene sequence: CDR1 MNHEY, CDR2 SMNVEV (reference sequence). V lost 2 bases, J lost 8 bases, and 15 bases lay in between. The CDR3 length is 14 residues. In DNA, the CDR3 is TGTGCCAGCAGTTTAGAGGGGTTCGGGTCAACCCAGTACTTC. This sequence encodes CASSLEGFGSTQYF.

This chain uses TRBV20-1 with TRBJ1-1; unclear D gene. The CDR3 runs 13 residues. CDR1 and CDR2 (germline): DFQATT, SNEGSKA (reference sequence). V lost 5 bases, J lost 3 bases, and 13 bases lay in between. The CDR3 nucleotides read TGCAGTGCTCAGTCGGCCACCGACACTGAAGCTTTCTTT. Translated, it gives CSAQSATDTEAFF.